This entry is about one T cell receptor beta chain. Antigen: not known. This sample is part of a study of shared clonotypes between healthy human individuals. Study context: Per donor, three plates held CD4 naive cells, three held CD4 memory, two held CD8 naive and one held CD8 memory.

The assay was carried out at the deep level. The protocol was immunoSEQ multiplex PCR, while the TCRdb copy is restricted to in-frame clones and leaves out a portion. The sample lists about 1.4 million clones, around 95% occurring once. Adult donors, all healthy and HIV-negative, had no recent acute infections or vaccinations. Study results and limitations: Despite large depth, rarefaction showed incomplete sorted-subset sequencing.

This CDR3 contains 13 residues. V lost 5 bases and J 4 bases, leaving 10 bases between the germline ends. Looked up from germline, CDR1 is MDHEN and CDR2 is SYDVKM. Sequenced material: naive CD4+ T cells sorted from blood. This sample's subset: CD45RA+ positively selected. The sequence was collected from a man aged 25 to 45 in good health. The chain carries TRBV28 and TRBJ2-3, with D hard to call. Here the CDR3 DNA reads TGTGCCAGCAGTCTTATCGGATCAGATACGCAGTATTTT. Its translation: CASSLIGSDTQYF. The full variable domain, its missing parts supplied by reference TRBV28 and TRBJ2-3, is DVKVTQSSRYLVKRTGEKVFLECVQDMDHENMFWYRQDPGLGLRLIYFSYDVKMKEKGDIPEGYSVSREKKERFSLILESASTNQTSMYLCASSLIGSDTQYFGPGTRLTVL.